The source of this T cell receptor beta chain is a study of beta chain features in type 1 diabetes. The isolated RNA, all of it, was reverse transcribed, so expressed TCRB transcripts were what got sequenced. Produced via immunoSEQ multiplex PCR; TCRdb's table is partial and in-frame only. The sample contains 250,000 to 350,000 clones, roughly 9.6% of which appear only once. About this clone itself: Its antigen is unknown.

Trimming removed 5 bases at V and 2 bases at J, with 17 bases between. The CDR3 is 16 amino acids. CDR1 MDHEN and CDR2 SYDVKM come from the germline V gene. The study, taken as a whole, reports: A greater similarity of naive, central memory and Treg TCRB repertoires was seen among patients than among healthy donors. Reads derived from cDNA could over-represent cells showing high TCR expression. More deletions and fewer insertions at VDJ junctions were found in patients with type 1 diabetes.

The rearrangement uses TRBV28 and TRBJ2-3; TRBD1 is a possible D gene (6 bases). The clonotype comes from a woman under 40 in good health. The specimen was naive CD4+ T cells from blood. CDR3 coding DNA: TGTGCCAGCAGTGCCCCCGCCCGGACAGACACAGATACGCAGTATTTT. Its protein product is CASSAPARTDTDTQYF.